These 5 T cell receptor beta chains were all obtained from the same sample, sequenced in a study of T cell responses to AZD1222 COVID-19 vaccine. Produced via immunoSEQ multiplex PCR; TCRdb's table is partial and in-frame only. The table shows approximately 150,000 clones, with more than 80% occurring only once. The sequencing here drew on peripheral blood, taken on day 0 of AZD1222 vaccination. Receptors originate from an adult in good health.

The chain combines TRBV5-1 with TRBJ1-1; 7 bases align to TRBD1. V trimming: 2 bases; J trimming: 4 bases; junction bases outside the gene matches: 14. CDR1 is SGHRS, CDR2 YFSETQ, per germline. The CDR3 extends over 17 amino acids. CDR3 nucleotides: TGCGCCAGCAGCTTCCTCAATAGACAGGGCTTGGGCACTGAAGCTTTCTTT. This sequence encodes CASSFLNRQGLGTEAFF.

The chain recombines TRBV7-9 with TRBJ2-4; possibly TRBD2 for D (6 bases). The germline V gene has CDR1 SEHNR and CDR2 FQNEAQ (reference sequence). This CDR3 has 15 amino acids. Trimming removed 4 bases at V and 2 bases at J, with 12 bases between. The CDR3 nucleotides are TGTGCCAGCAGCTCGAATGGGGGGTCCAAAAACATTCAGTACTTC. It translates to CASSSNGGSKNIQYF.

The chain uses TRBV5-1 and TRBJ2-7, with a tentative D call TRBD2 (5 bases). The CDR3 runs to 16 residues. The germline V gene encodes CDR1 SGHRS and CDR2 YFSETQ. The V gene lost 0 bases and the J gene lost 0 bases, with 13 bases spanning the gap. The DNA for the CDR3 is TGCGCCAGCAGCTTGGAACTAGAGTGGAGCTCCTACGAGCAGTACTTC. Translation: CASSLELEWSSYEQYF.

The rearrangement joins TRBV6-5 to TRBJ2-3; no firm D call. V dropped 6 bases and J dropped 4 bases, with 8 bases sitting between them. This CDR3 region has 12 residues. From germline, CDR1 is MNHEY and CDR2 SVGAGI. The CDR3 here is CASRLWADTQYF. As DNA, the CDR3 is TGTGCCAGCAGACTCTGGGCAGATACGCAGTATTTT.

The chain has TRBV19 and TRBJ1-4; D gene ambiguous. V was cut by 3 bases and J by 6 bases, with 8 bases left in between. The CDR3 contains 13 residues. The germline V gene has CDR1 LNHDA and CDR2 SQIVND (reference sequence). CDR3: CASSISSYEKLFF. For the CDR3, the DNA is TGTGCCAGTAGTATTTCATCTTATGAAAAACTGTTTTTT.